This T cell receptor beta chain was captured in a study of T cell responses to AZD1222 COVID-19 vaccine. Across the whole study: Researchers grouped second doses given at about 4 or about 12 weeks into one pool.

A note on this clone: Its antigen remains unidentified.

General observations from the study: Targets within unmutated variant regions were reportedly found for nearly half of spike-specific TCRs. Mapped onto spike, vaccine-associated CD4 TCRs spanned it and were dominant at 160-218 and 743-854. Clonal diversity may have been underestimated, and the donors were mostly white British, with more females than males.

The CDR3 is 14 amino acids. The repertoire was sequenced with immunoSEQ multiplex PCR; TCRdb's copy has only in-frame clones and lacks some. Of roughly 120,000 clones listed, about 90% are singletons. Specimen: peripheral blood, collected on day 0 of AZD1222 vaccination. The TCR sequence derives from an adult in good health. The V gene is TRBV1, the J gene TRBJ2-7; the table assigns TRBD2, which was not confirmed against the DNA. TRBV1 is a pseudogene. In DNA, the CDR3 is TGCACCAGCAGCCAGGCGGGAGGGCCCTGGGAGCAGTACTTC. This encodes CTSSQAGGPWEQYF.